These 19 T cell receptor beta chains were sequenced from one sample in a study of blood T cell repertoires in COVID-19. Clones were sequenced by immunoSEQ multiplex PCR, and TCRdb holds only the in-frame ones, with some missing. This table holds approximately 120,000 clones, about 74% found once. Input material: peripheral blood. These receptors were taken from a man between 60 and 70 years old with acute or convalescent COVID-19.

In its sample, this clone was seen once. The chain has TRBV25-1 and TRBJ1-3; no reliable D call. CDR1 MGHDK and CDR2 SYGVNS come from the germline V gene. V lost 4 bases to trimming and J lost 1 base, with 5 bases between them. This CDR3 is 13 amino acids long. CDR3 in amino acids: CASSGTSGNTIYF. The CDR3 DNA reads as TGTGCCAGCAGTGGGACTTCTGGAAACACCATATATTTT.

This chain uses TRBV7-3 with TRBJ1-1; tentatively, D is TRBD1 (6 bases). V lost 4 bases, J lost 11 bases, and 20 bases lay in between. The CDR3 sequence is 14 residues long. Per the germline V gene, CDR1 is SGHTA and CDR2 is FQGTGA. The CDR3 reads CASSYTGDTSRAFF. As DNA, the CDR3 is TGTGCCAGCAGCTACACCGGGGACACCTCAAGGGCTTTCTTT.

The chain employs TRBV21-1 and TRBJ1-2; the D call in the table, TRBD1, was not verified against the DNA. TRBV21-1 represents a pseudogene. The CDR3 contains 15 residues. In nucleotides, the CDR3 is TGTGCCAGCAGCAAATTGGACAGGGGGAACTATGGCTACACCTTC. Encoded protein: CASSKLDRGNYGYTF.

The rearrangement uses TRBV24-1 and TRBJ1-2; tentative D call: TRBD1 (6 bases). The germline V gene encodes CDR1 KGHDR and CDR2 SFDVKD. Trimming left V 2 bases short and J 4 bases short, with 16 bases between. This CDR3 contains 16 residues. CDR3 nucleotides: TGTGCCACCAGTGATTCACGACAGGACCTACGCTATGGCTACACCTTC. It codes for CATSDSRQDLRYGYTF.

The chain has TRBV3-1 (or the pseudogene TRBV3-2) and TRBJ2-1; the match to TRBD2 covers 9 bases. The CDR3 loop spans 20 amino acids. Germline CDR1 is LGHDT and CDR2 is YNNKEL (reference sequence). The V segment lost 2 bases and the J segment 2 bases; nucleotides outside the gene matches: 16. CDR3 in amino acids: CASSQSTPAASGDTYNEQFF. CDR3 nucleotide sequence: TGTGCCAGCAGCCAATCCACGCCGGCGGCTAGCGGGGATACCTACAATGAGCAGTTCTTC.

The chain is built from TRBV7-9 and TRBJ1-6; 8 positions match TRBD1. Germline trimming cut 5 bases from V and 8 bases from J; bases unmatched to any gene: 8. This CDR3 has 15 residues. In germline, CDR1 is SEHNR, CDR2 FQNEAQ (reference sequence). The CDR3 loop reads CASSQTGGSYSPLHF. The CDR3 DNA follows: TGTGCCAGCAGCCAAACAGGGGGTTCTTATTCACCCCTCCACTTT.

DNA of the CDR3: TGCGCCAGCAGTGGAACTAGCGGGAACCAAGAGACCCAGTACTTC. Amino acid sequence: CASSGTSGNQETQYF. The V call is TRBV10-1, the J call TRBJ2-5, with 10 positions matching TRBD2. Germline values: CDR1 WNHNN, CDR2 SYGVQD (reference sequence). The CDR3 covers 15 residues. Trimming took 4 bases from V and 0 from J; bases not matched to a gene: 2.

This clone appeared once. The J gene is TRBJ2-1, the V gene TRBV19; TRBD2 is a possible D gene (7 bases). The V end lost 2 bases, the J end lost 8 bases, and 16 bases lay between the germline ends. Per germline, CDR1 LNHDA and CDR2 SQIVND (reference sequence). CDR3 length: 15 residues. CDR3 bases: TGTGCCAGTAGTATACTCGGGGGGCTTTTCGATGAGCAGTTCTTC. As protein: CASSILGGLFDEQFF.

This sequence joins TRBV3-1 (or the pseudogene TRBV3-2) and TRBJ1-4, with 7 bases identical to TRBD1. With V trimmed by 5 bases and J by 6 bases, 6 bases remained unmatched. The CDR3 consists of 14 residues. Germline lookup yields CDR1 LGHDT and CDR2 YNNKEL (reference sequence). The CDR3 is CASSVGQWDEKLFF. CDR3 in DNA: TGTGCCAGCAGCGTGGGACAGTGGGATGAAAAACTGTTTTTT.

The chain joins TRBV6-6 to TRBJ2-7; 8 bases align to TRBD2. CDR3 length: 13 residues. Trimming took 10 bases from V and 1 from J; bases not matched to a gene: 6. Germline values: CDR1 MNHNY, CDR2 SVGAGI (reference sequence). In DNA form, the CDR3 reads TGTGCCACCGATAGCGGGGAGTCCTACGAGCAGTACTTC. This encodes CATDSGESYEQYF.

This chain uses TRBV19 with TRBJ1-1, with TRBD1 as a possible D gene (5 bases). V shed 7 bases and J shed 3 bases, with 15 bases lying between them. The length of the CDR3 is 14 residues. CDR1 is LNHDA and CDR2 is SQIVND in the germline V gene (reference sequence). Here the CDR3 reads CASNPWTGDTEAFF. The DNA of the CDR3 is TGTGCCAGTAACCCCTGGACGGGGGACACTGAAGCTTTCTTT. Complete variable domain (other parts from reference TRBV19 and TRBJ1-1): DGGITQSPKYLFRKEGQNVTLSCEQNLNHDAMYWYRQDPGQGLRLIYYSQIVNDFQKGDIAEGYSVSREKKESFPLTVTSAQKNPTAFYLCASNPWTGDTEAFFGQGTRLTVV.

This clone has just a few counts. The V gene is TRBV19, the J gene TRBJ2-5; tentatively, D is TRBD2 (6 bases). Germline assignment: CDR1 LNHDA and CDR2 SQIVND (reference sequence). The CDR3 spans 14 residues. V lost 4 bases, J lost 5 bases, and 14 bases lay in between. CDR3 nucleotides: TGTGCCAGTAGTACGCCACGAGGAGGGGAGACCCAGTACTTC. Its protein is CASSTPRGGETQYF.

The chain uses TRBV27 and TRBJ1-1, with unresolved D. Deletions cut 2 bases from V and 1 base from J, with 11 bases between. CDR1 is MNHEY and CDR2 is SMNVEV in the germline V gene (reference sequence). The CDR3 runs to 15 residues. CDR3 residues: CASSLRENRNTEAFF. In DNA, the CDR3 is TGTGCCAGCAGTTTACGGGAAAATCGGAACACTGAAGCTTTCTTT.

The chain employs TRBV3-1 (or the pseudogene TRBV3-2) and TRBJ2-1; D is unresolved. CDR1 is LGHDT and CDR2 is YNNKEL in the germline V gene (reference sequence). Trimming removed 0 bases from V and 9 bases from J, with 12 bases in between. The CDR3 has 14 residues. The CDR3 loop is CASSQESVWVEQFF. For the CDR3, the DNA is TGTGCCAGCAGCCAAGAGAGCGTTTGGGTTGAGCAGTTCTTC.

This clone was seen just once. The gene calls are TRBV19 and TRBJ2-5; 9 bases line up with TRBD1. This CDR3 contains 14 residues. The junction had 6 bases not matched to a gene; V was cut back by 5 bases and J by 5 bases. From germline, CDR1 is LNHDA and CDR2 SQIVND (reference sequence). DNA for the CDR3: TGTGCCAGTAGTCCTACAGGGGGCAGGGAGACCCAGTACTTC. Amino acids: CASSPTGGRETQYF.

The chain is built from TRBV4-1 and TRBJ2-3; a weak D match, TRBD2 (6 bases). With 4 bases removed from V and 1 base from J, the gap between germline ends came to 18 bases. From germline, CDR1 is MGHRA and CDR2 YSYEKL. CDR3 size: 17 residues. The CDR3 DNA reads TGCGCCAGCAGCCGCTCCCCCGGGACTTTCGGCACAGATACGCAGTATTTT. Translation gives CASSRSPGTFGTDTQYF.

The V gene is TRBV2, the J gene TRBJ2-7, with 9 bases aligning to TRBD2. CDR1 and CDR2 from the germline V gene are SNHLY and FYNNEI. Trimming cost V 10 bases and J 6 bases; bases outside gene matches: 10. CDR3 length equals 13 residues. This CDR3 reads CATRASGIREQYF. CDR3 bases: TGTGCCACCCGCGCTAGCGGGATACGCGAGCAGTACTTC.

The CDR3 DNA reads TGTGCCAGCAGCCGACTCAGTAGACTGGAAAACAATGAGCAGTTCTTC. Its translation: CASSRLSRLENNEQFF. The chain recombines TRBV9 with TRBJ2-1; no firm D call. Germline values: CDR1 SGDLS, CDR2 YYNGEE. The V gene lost 4 bases and the J gene lost 5 bases, with 19 bases spanning the gap. This CDR3 is built from 16 residues.

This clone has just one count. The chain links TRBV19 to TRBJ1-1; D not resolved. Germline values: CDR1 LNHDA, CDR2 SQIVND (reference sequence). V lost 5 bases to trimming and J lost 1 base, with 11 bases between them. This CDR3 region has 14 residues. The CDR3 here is CASSDQAGNTEAFF. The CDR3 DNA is TGTGCCAGTAGTGATCAGGCAGGGAACACTGAAGCTTTCTTT.